This TCR beta chain was captured in a study of blood T cell repertoires in COVID-19. Study in general: The samples span acute and convalescent COVID-19 from the United States, Italy and Spain.

The V gene's germline CDR1 is MDHEN and CDR2 SYDVKM. CDR3 size: 13 residues. Trimming left V 6 bases short and J 4 bases short, with 10 bases between. In the original workflow: Estimated nucleated cell counts came from reference gene primer amplification. Data came from immunoSEQ multiplex PCR; TCRdb stores just in-frame clones and leaves some out. V, J and clone size are those of that table, while D and trimming were read from the DNA. The repertoire holds 160,000 or so clones, 80% to 90% seen once, with roughly 7.3% in the top ten. Participants' reported clinical history set cohort assignment. Symptom resolution, clearance, or two negative PCRs marked donors in Cohort 3 as recovered.

Sequencing input: PBMCs or T cells enriched from blood (not recorded which). The V and J genes are TRBV28 and TRBJ1-5; D ambiguous. This TCR derives from a woman between 45 and 65 years old who had recovered from COVID-19. The CDR3 spells CASRFGSNQPQHF. CDR3 nucleotide sequence: TGTGCCAGCAGATTCGGGAGTAATCAGCCCCAGCATTTT.